The 9 T cell receptor beta chains presented below share a single source sample, sequenced in a study of human T cells and chemical hapten exposure. TCRdb reanalysed the RACE reads using MiXCR and keeps one entry per CDR3 protein. The sample yields approximately 400,000 distinct CDR3 sequences, roughly 5.3% seen once. Time point of the sample: pre-sensitization, week 0. Treatment here: therapeutic diphenylcyclopropenone sensitization with weekly scalp DPC. Sequencing used whole blood, obtained in connection with sensitization to the hapten diphenylcyclopropenone (DPC). These receptors all stem from a woman aged 45-65 years with alopecia areata. Some clones in this sample may be carry-over from other donors' samples.

This chain connects TRBV3-1 to TRBJ2-3, with TRBD2 as a possible D gene (6 bases). The ends were cut back, 4 bases at V and 6 bases at J, with 17 bases in the middle. This CDR3 is built from 15 residues. From germline, CDR1 is LGHDT and CDR2 YNNKEL (reference sequence). The CDR3 sequence: CASSLAGRPPDTQYF. As DNA, the CDR3 is TGTGCCAGCAGCCTTGCGGGACGCCCTCCGGATACGCAGTATTTT.

Here the CDR3 DNA reads TGTGCCAGCAGCCAGGCAACAGGGGGCCTGTTTTTT. Amino acid sequence: CASSQATGGLFF. The rearrangement joins TRBV4-2 to TRBJ1-4, with 9 bases that match TRBD1. Germline V lookup: CDR1 LGHNA, CDR2 YNFKEQ. The CDR3 contains 12 residues. The V and J ends lost 3 bases and 14 bases, in that order; junction bases with no gene match: 4.

The table lists this clonotype with many counts. The chain carries TRBV2 and TRBJ2-1; D is possibly TRBD2 (6 bases). Trimming took 8 bases from V and 5 from J, leaving 13 bases between them. The CDR3 is 13 residues long. CDR1 is SNHLY and CDR2 is FYNNEI in the germline V gene. The CDR3 loop reads CASYRDSNNEQFF. CDR3 nucleotide sequence: TGTGCCAGCTACCGGGACTCGAACAATGAGCAGTTCTTC.

In its sample, this clonotype was seen once. The V gene is TRBV6-5, the J gene TRBJ1-6; TRBD1 might be the D (5 bases). Trimming shortened V by 3 bases and J by 7 bases, and 10 bases separated the two germline ends. CDR3 length: 14 residues. CDR1 MNHEY and CDR2 SVGAGI come from the germline V gene. This chain's CDR3 is CASSYGAGNSPLHF. Written as DNA, the CDR3 is TGTGCCAGCAGTTATGGGGCCGGGAATTCACCCCTCCACTTT.

This clonotype was seen a handful of times. V and J are TRBV6-4 and TRBJ2-2, with D uncertain. Per the germline V gene, CDR1 is MRHNA and CDR2 is SNTAGT. This CDR3 has 14 amino acids. V lost 4 bases to trimming and J lost 6 bases, with 12 bases between them. Here the CDR3 DNA reads TGTGCCAGCAGTGTCCTCCCCGGCTCCGGGGAGCTGTTTTTT. As protein: CASSVLPGSGELFF.

This clonotype was detected only a few times. V and J are TRBV6-1 and TRBJ1-3; D unclear. V shed 3 bases and J shed 16 bases, with 16 bases lying between them. The CDR3 spans 12 residues. From germline, CDR1 is MNHNS and CDR2 SASEGT. CDR3 in amino acids: CASSDPSTVGYF. The CDR3 nucleotides are TGTGCCAGCAGTGACCCCAGTACGGTTGGGTATTTT.

This clonotype appeared many times. This chain links TRBV5-1 with TRBJ2-3; the match to TRBD2 covers 8 bases. This CDR3 is built from 15 residues. Germline CDR1 and CDR2: SGHRS and YFSETQ. V shed 0 bases and J 3 bases; nucleotides not matched to a gene: 3. CDR3 in DNA: TGCGCCAGCAGCTTGGCCTCTAGCGGGACAGATACGCAGTATTTT. This codes for CASSLASSGTDTQYF.

This clonotype has at least ten counts. The chain uses TRBV5-1 and TRBJ2-7; a weak D match, TRBD2 (5 bases). CDR1 SGHRS and CDR2 YFSETQ come from the germline V gene. This CDR3 has 15 amino acids. V was shortened by 4 bases and J by 1 base, with 15 bases between the two germline ends. This chain's CDR3 is CASSPAGGGSYEQYF. Written as DNA, the CDR3 is TGCGCCAGCAGCCCGGCCGGCGGAGGTTCCTACGAGCAGTACTTC.

This clonotype was seen ten or more times. The chain combines TRBV29-1 with TRBJ2-3; 8 bases match TRBD2. The CDR3 is 14 residues long. Germline CDR1 SQVTM, CDR2 ANQGSEA. V gave up 5 bases and J gave up 0 bases; unmatched junction bases: 4. The CDR3 loop reads CSVLAGVSTDTQYF. CDR3 in DNA: TGCAGCGTTCTAGCGGGCGTTAGCACAGATACGCAGTATTTT.